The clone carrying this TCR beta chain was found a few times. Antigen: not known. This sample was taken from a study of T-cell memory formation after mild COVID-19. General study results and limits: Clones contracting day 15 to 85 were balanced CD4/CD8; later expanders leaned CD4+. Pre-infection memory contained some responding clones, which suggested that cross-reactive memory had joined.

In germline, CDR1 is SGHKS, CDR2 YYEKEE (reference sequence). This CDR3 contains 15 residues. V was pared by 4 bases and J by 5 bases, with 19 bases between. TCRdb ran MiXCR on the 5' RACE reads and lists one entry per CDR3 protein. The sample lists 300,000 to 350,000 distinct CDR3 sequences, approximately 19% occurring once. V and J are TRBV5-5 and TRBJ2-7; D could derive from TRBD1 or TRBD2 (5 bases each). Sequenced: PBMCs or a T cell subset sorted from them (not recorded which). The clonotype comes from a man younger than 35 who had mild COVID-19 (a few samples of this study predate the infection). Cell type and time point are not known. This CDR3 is CASSRTRGRVDEQYF. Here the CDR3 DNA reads TGTGCCAGCAGCCGTACCCGGGGCAGGGTGGACGAGCAGTACTTC.